A single count supports the clone carrying this T cell receptor beta chain. The entry originates in a study of cytomegalovirus exposure and HLA in healthy donors. TCRdb's table, derived via immunoSEQ multiplex PCR, lists solely in-frame clones and lacks some. The profile shows about 60,000 clones, approximately 96% of them singletons. The junction had 12 bases not matched to a gene; V was cut back by 6 bases and J by 4 bases. Germline-derived CDR1 and CDR2 are LNHDA and SQIVND (reference sequence). There are 16 residues in the CDR3. The sequence derives from a man aged 18 to 30 in good health and CMV-seronegative. This chain joins TRBV19 and TRBJ2-3, with 8 bases fitting TRBD1. The sample taken for sequencing was PBMCs. This CDR3 reads CASRAFGQGSPDTQYF. The CDR3, as DNA: TGTGCCAGTAGAGCTTTTGGACAGGGTTCTCCAGATACGCAGTATTTT.